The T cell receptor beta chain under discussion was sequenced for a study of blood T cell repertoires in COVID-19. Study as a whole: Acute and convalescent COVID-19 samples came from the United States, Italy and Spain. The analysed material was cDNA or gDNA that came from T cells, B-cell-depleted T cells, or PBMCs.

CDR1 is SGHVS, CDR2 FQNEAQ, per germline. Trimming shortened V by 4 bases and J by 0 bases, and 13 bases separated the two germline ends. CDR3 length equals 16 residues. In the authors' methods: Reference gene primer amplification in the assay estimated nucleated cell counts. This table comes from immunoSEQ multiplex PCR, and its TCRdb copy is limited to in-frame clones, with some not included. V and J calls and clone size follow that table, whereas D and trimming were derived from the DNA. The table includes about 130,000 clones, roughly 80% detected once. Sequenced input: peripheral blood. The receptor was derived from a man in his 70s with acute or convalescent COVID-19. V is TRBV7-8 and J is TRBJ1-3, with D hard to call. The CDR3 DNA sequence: TGTGCCAGCAGCTACGGGAGGGTGAGCTCTGGAAACACCATATATTTT. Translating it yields CASSYGRVSSGNTIYF.